This is a list of T cell receptor beta chains from one sample in a study of OX40 agonist ivuxolimab in advanced cancers. Profiling relied on immunoSEQ multiplex PCR, and the TCRdb table lists in-frame clones only, not all of them. The sample includes tens of thousands of clones, about 70% of them seen just once. This specimen consisted of CD4+ or CD8+ T cells sorted from blood, obtained in a trial of the OX40 agonist ivuxolimab. The receptors were gathered from an adult with an advanced solid tumor such as melanoma, head and neck, liver or kidney cancer. The CDR3 runs from the conserved cysteine through the conserved F or W. D genes are given only for firm matches. Some rows have no size entry. The others give once, few or many, or a class for an expanded clone.

cdr3_length,v_call,d_call,clone_size,j_call,cdr3_nt,cdr3_aa
14,TRBV27,.,.,TRBJ1-5,TGTGCCAGCAGTTTAGATAGGGGTGTTCAGCCCCAGCATTTT,CASSLDRGVQPQHF
14,TRBV13,TRBD1,medium-sized,TRBJ1-5,TGTGCCAGCAGCACAGGGGTAGGCAATCAGCCCCAGCATTTT,CASSTGVGNQPQHF
14,TRBV7-9,TRBD2,.,TRBJ2-5,TGTGCCAGCAGCTTTGATCGCGGCGGGGGGACCCAGTACTTC,CASSFDRGGGTQYF
11,TRBV25-1,.,.,TRBJ2-7,TGTGCCAGCAGTTTAGGCTACGAGCAGTACTTC,CASSLGYEQYF
13,TRBV18,.,.,TRBJ2-1,TGTGCCAGCTCACCAGCGTCGACGAATGAGCAGTTCTTC,CASSPASTNEQFF
12,TRBV27,.,medium-sized,TRBJ1-1,TGTGCCAGCAGTTTGGTGGGACGGGAAGCTTTCTTT,CASSLVGREAFF
16,TRBV9,.,.,TRBJ1-6,TGTGCCAGCATCAATAGGGGGACGTTCTATAATTCACCCCTCCACTTT,CASINRGTFYNSPLHF
16,TRBV7-9,TRBD2,.,TRBJ2-3,TGTGCCAGCAGCTCCTCGTCCGGGACTAGCGTAGATACGCAGTATTTT,CASSSSSGTSVDTQYF
14,TRBV11-2,.,.,TRBJ2-7,TGTGCCAGCAGCCTGGGGGACGGATACTACGAGCAGTACTTC,CASSLGDGYYEQYF
14,TRBV19,TRBD1,.,TRBJ2-7,TGTGCCAGTAGTATTGACAGGGGGCATTACGAGCAGTACTTC,CASSIDRGHYEQYF
12,TRBV5-4,.,.,TRBJ2-7,TGTGCCAGCAGCTTAGCAGCGGGTGAGCAGTACTTC,CASSLAAGEQYF
14,TRBV7-8,TRBD1,.,TRBJ2-7,TGTGCCAGCAGCTTAGCGGGACAGGGGTACGAGCAGTACTTC,CASSLAGQGYEQYF
15,TRBV4-3,.,.,TRBJ2-5,TGCGCCAGCAGCCAAGTACCCGGGGCCGGCGAGACCCAGTACTTC,CASSQVPGAGETQYF
16,TRBV4-2,TRBD2,.,TRBJ2-5,TGTGCCAGCAGCCCTCTGGGACTAGCGGAACCTGAGACCCAGTACTTC,CASSPLGLAEPETQYF
13,TRBV4-3,.,.,TRBJ1-3,TGCGCCAGCAGCCTCGGGCTGGGAAACACCATATATTTT,CASSLGLGNTIYF
14,TRBV6-5,.,.,TRBJ1-2,TGTGCCAGCAGTTACTCGGCAGCCACGTATGGCTACACCTTC,CASSYSAATYGYTF
13,TRBV30,.,.,TRBJ1-2,TGTGCCTGGAGTGTAGCGCGGAACTATGGCTACACCTTC,CAWSVARNYGYTF
16,TRBV14,TRBD1,.,TRBJ2-3,TGTGCCAGCAGCCAAGATGCAGGGGGCTTTACAGATACGCAGTATTTT,CASSQDAGGFTDTQYF
16,TRBV12-5,TRBD1,.,TRBJ2-1,TGTGCTAGTGGTTTGCCCGGGACAGTTACCTACAATGAGCAGTTCTTC,CASGLPGTVTYNEQFF
13,TRBV6-6,.,.,TRBJ2-7,TGTGCCAGCAGTTACTCAGCTAGTTGGGAGCAGTACTTC,CASSYSASWEQYF
16,TRBV4-1,TRBD2,.,TRBJ2-7,TGCGCCAGCAGCCAAGGGTCGGGACTAGACAACTACGAGCAGTACTTC,CASSQGSGLDNYEQYF
17,TRBV9,.,.,TRBJ1-6,TGTGCCAGCAGCGTAGCGGCAGGGCCTACCCCAAATTCACCCCTCCACTTT,CASSVAAGPTPNSPLHF
17,TRBV10-2,TRBD1,.,TRBJ2-1,TGCGCCAGCAGTGATATTCGGGACAGGGGGTTTTACAATGAGCAGTTCTTC,CASSDIRDRGFYNEQFF
12,TRBV9,.,.,TRBJ1-2,TGTGCCAGCAGCCCAGGAACGTACGGCTACACCTTC,CASSPGTYGYTF
16,TRBV27,TRBD1,.,TRBJ1-1,TGTGCCAGCAGTTTACTAAAGACAGGGGGGAACACTGAAGCTTTCTTT,CASSLLKTGGNTEAFF
14,TRBV5-4,.,.,TRBJ2-7,TGTGCCAGCAGCTTGGGTGGGGGCTTGGACGAGCAGTACTTC,CASSLGGGLDEQYF
14,TRBV25-1,.,.,TRBJ2-5,TGTGCCAGCAACGGGCAGGGCCGCCAAGAGACCCAGTACTTC,CASNGQGRQETQYF
12,TRBV7-6,.,.,TRBJ2-7,TGTGCCAGCAGCCTCTCTGGGGACGAGCAGTACTTC,CASSLSGDEQYF
15,TRBV5-1,.,few,TRBJ1-6,TGCGCCAGCAGCGTCGGTAGGGGCAGGATTTCACCCCTCCACTTT,CASSVGRGRISPLHF
13,TRBV19,.,.,TRBJ2-3,TGTGCCAGTAGTCTGAGACCCAGAGATACGCAGTATTTT,CASSLRPRDTQYF
15,TRBV2,.,.,TRBJ2-7,TGTGCCAGCAGTGAAGCCTCCGGGGCAGACTACGAGCAGTACTTC,CASSEASGADYEQYF
11,TRBV30,.,few,TRBJ2-7,TGTGCCTGGAGTCCCGGGGACGAGCAGTACTTC,CAWSPGDEQYF
12,TRBV14,.,.,TRBJ1-3,TGTGCCAGCAGCCCGGGTGGAAACACCATATATTTT,CASSPGGNTIYF
15,TRBV18,.,.,TRBJ2-3,TGTGCCAGCTCACCACCGAGCACAAGCACAGATACGCAGTATTTT,CASSPPSTSTDTQYF
15,TRBV5-1,.,.,TRBJ2-7,TGCGCCAGCAGCTTGGGGTCAGGAGCTTACTACGAGCAGTACTTC,CASSLGSGAYYEQYF
16,TRBV7-6,TRBD2,few,TRBJ2-1,TGTGCCAGCAGCCCGGGGGTAGCGGGGGGGACTCATGAGCAGTTCTTC,CASSPGVAGGTHEQFF
15,TRBV6-5,.,.,TRBJ2-3,TGTGCCAGCAGTTACATTCCGGACCGCACAGATACGCAGTATTTT,CASSYIPDRTDTQYF
13,TRBV30,.,.,TRBJ2-7,TGTGCCTGGAGCCGGGACTCCTCCTACGAGCAGTACTTC,CAWSRDSSYEQYF
16,TRBV23-1,.,.,TRBJ1-5,TGCGCCAGCAGTCAATTTACCGGGACTAGCAATCAGCCCCAGCATTTT,CASSQFTGTSNQPQHF
14,TRBV18,TRBD1,.,TRBJ1-2,TGTGCCAGCTCACCGGGGACAGGGAAGGATGGCTACACCTTC,CASSPGTGKDGYTF
16,TRBV4-1,.,few,TRBJ1-6,TGCGCCAGCAGCCAATTCGGACAGACCTATGATTCACCCCTCCACTTT,CASSQFGQTYDSPLHF
15,TRBV5-1,.,.,TRBJ1-4,TGCGCCAGCAGGCCGTCACAGGGTGGAGGCGAAAAACTGTTTTTT,CASRPSQGGGEKLFF
14,TRBV27,.,.,TRBJ2-7,TGTGCCAGCAGTTCCTACCGGGACTCCTACGAGCAGTACTTC,CASSSYRDSYEQYF
13,TRBV4-3,.,few,TRBJ2-3,TGCGCCAGCAGCCCCGGAGGCGCAGATACGCAGTATTTT,CASSPGGADTQYF
13,TRBV4-2,.,.,TRBJ2-1,TGTGCCAGCAGCCCCCCGACGGGGGATGAGCAGTTCTTC,CASSPPTGDEQFF
14,TRBV7-9,.,.,TRBJ2-5,TGTGCCAGCAGTTCTACAGGGCATCAAGAGACCCAGTACTTC,CASSSTGHQETQYF
17,TRBV4-1,TRBD1,.,TRBJ2-7,TGCGCCAGCAGCCAAGTCCCCCCCGACAGGGGGAGCAACGAGCAGTACTTC,CASSQVPPDRGSNEQYF
12,TRBV4-3,.,.,TRBJ2-3,TGCGCCAGCAGCCATGCGGGAGATACGCAGTATTTT,CASSHAGDTQYF
12,TRBV7-9,.,.,TRBJ2-5,TGTGCCAGCAGTGGGGGCCCGGAGACCCAGTACTTC,CASSGGPETQYF
13,TRBV6-5,.,medium-sized,TRBJ1-1,TGTGCCAGCAGTTACTACGGGGGGGGTGAAGCTTTCTTT,CASSYYGGGEAFF
18,TRBV18,TRBD2,.,TRBJ2-3,TGTGCCAGCTCACCCGGGACTAGCGGGACCTATACTCCAGATACGCAGTATTTT,CASSPGTSGTYTPDTQYF